This TCR beta chain was recovered during a study of blood T cell repertoires in COVID-19. Study summary: Nucleic acid was either cDNA or gDNA, and it came from T cells, B-cell-depleted T cells, or PBMCs.

Looked up from germline, CDR1 is LNHDA and CDR2 is SQIVND (reference sequence). Trimming shortened V by 5 bases and J by 2 bases, and 5 bases separated the two germline ends. This CDR3 spans 12 amino acids. Sequenced by immunoSEQ multiplex PCR; TCRdb stores in-frame clones only, minus some. The sample comprises 100,000 to 120,000 clones, 76% of which are singletons, and about 3.8% rests with the top ten. The chain combines TRBV19 with TRBJ2-3; D unresolved. The origin of this receptor is an elderly woman with acute or convalescent COVID-19. The sample was peripheral blood. The CDR3 region is CASSFLTDTQYF. As DNA, the CDR3 is TGTGCCAGTAGTTTTCTCACAGATACGCAGTATTTT.